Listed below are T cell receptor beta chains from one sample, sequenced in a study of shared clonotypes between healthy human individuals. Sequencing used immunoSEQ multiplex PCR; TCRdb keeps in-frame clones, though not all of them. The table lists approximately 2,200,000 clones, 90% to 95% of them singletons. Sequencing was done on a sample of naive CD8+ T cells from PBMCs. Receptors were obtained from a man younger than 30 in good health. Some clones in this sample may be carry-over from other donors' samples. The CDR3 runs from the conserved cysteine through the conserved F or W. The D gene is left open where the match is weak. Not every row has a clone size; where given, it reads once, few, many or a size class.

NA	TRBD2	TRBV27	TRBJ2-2	CASSPRLAGGPITGELFF	TGTGCCAGCAGTCCAAGACTAGCGGGAGGGCCAATCACCGGGGAGCTGTTTTTT
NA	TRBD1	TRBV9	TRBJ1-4	CASSVTGGPATNEKLFF	TGTGCCAGCAGCGTGACAGGGGGACCTGCAACTAATGAAAAACTGTTTTTT
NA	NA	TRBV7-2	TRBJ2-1	CASSLRGDSYNEQFF	TGTGCCAGCAGCTTGAGGGGGGACTCCTACAATGAGCAGTTCTTC
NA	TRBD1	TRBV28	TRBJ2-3	CASSSPQGAATDTQYF	TGTGCCAGCAGTTCCCCACAGGGGGCCGCCACAGATACGCAGTATTTT
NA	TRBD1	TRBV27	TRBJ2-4	CASSSGQGRAKNIQYF	TGTGCCAGCAGTTCGGGACAGGGAAGGGCCAAAAACATTCAGTACTTC
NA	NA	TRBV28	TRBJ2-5	CASSQGFGETQYF	TGTGCCAGCAGTCAGGGGTTCGGAGAGACCCAGTACTTC
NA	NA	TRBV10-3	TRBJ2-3	CAISATDGPSTDTQYF	TGTGCCATCAGTGCGACCGACGGACCTAGCACAGATACGCAGTATTTT
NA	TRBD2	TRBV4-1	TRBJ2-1	CASSQEGAGGYNEQFF	TGCGCCAGCAGCCAAGAGGGGGCGGGAGGGTACAATGAGCAGTTCTTC
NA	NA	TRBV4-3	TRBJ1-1	CASSQEGPGAENTEAFF	TGCGCCAGCAGCCAAGAAGGGCCAGGGGCGGAAAACACTGAAGCTTTCTTT
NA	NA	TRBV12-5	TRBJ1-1	CASGWFQEEAFF	TGTGCTAGTGGTTGGTTCCAGGAAGAAGCTTTCTTT
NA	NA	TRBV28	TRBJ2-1	CASSFGPGVIGNEQFF	TGTGCCAGCAGTTTCGGCCCAGGGGTTATCGGGAATGAGCAGTTCTTC
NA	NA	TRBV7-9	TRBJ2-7	CASSSGALSYEQYF	TGTGCCAGCAGCTCCGGGGCTCTAAGCTACGAGCAGTACTTC
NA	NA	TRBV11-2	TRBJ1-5	CASSLGPGRGGGQPQHF	TGTGCCAGCAGCTTAGGGCCCGGGAGGGGGGGAGGTCAGCCCCAGCATTTT
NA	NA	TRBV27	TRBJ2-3	CASSAGPGQFGDTQYF	TGTGCCAGCAGTGCTGGCCCCGGACAATTTGGGGATACGCAGTATTTT
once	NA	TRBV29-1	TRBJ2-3	CSVDLDTQYF	TGCAGCGTTGATTTAGATACGCAGTATTTT
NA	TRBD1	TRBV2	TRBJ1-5	CASKYTGGSNQPQHF	TGTGCCAGCAAATATACAGGGGGTAGCAATCAGCCCCAGCATTTT
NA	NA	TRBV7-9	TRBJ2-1	CASSLGVGNEQFF	TGTGCCAGCAGCTTAGGGGTTGGGAATGAGCAGTTCTTC
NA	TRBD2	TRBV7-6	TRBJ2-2	CASSLGTSGMAGELFF	TGTGCCAGCAGCTTGGGGACTAGCGGGATGGCCGGGGAGCTGTTTTTT
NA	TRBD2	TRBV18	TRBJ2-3	CASSPSGRRRGTQYF	TGTGCCAGCTCACCTAGCGGGAGAAGGAGGGGTACGCAGTATTTT
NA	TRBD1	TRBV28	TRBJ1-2	CASSFLGQTNYGYTF	TGTGCCAGCAGTTTCCTGGGACAGACTAACTATGGCTACACCTTC
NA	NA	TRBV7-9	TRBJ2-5	CASSHRGGSTGRKETQYF	TGTGCCAGCAGCCATAGGGGAGGGTCTACAGGGAGGAAGGAGACCCAGTACTTC
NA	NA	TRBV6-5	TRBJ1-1	CASSYSMGGYTEAFF	TGTGCCAGCAGTTACTCGATGGGTGGATATACTGAAGCTTTCTTT
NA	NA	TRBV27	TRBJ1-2	CASSLGGSVGGYTF	TGTGCCAGCAGTTTAGGAGGGTCCGTGGGTGGCTACACCTTC
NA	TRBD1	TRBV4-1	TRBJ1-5	CASSQGDRAGVGPQHF	TGCGCCAGCAGCCAAGGTGACAGGGCCGGGGTCGGGCCCCAGCATTTT
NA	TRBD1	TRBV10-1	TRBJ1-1	CASSAGQVNTEAFF	TGCGCCAGCAGTGCGGGACAGGTGAACACTGAAGCTTTCTTT
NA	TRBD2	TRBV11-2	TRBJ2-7	CASVETSGRDYEQYF	TGTGCCAGCGTGGAGACTAGCGGGAGGGACTACGAGCAGTACTTC
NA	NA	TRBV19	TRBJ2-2	CASSIEELNTGELFF	TGTGCCAGTAGTATTGAAGAATTGAACACCGGGGAGCTGTTTTTT
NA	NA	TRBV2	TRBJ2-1	CASSELGAPSSYNEQFF	TGTGCCAGCAGTGAACTAGGAGCTCCGAGCTCCTACAATGAGCAGTTCTTC
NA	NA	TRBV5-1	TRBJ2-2	CASSSRTSGELFF	TGCGCCAGCAGCTCCCGGACCTCTGGGGAGCTGTTTTTT
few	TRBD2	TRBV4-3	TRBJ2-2	CASSPPGRESNTGELFF	TGCGCCAGCAGCCCCCCAGGGCGGGAGTCGAACACCGGGGAGCTGTTTTTT
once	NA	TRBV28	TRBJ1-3	CASSSPTLISGNTIYF	TGTGCCAGCAGTTCCCCGACACTTATCTCTGGAAACACCATATATTTT
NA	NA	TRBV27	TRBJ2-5	CASSPQPTQDSHQETQYF	TGTGCCAGCAGTCCGCAACCGACCCAGGACAGCCACCAAGAGACCCAGTACTTC
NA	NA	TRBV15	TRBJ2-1	CATSLLAFHEQFF	TGTGCCACCAGCCTCCTAGCTTTCCATGAGCAGTTCTTC
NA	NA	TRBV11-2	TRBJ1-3	CASSLMGLAGNTIYF	TGTGCCAGCAGCTTGATGGGTTTAGCTGGAAACACCATATATTTT
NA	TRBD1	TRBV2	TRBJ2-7	CASTMPGQGLDSYF	TGTGCCAGCACCATGCCCGGACAGGGCCTTGACTCCTACTTC
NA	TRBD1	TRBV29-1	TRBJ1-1	CSAGQVPGSTEAFF	TGCAGCGCAGGACAGGTCCCGGGGAGCACTGAAGCTTTCTTT
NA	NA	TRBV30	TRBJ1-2	CAWTQSYGYTF	TGTGCCTGGACGCAGAGCTATGGCTACACCTTC
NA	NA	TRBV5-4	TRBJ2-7	CASSFLGDEQYF	TGTGCCAGCAGCTTCTTGGGGGACGAGCAGTACTTC
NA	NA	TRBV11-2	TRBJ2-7	CASSFRQGYEQYF	TGTGCCAGCAGCTTTCGGCAGGGCTACGAGCAGTACTTC
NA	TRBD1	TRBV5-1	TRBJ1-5	CASSPGQGSGQPQHF	TGCGCCAGCAGCCCGGGACAGGGCTCCGGTCAGCCCCAGCATTTT
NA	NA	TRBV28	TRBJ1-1	CASNRGLNTEAFF	TGTGCCAGCAATAGGGGGTTGAACACTGAAGCTTTCTTT
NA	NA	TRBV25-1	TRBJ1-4	CASSDAGKEKLFF	TGTGCCAGCAGTGACGCAGGGAAGGAAAAACTGTTTTTT
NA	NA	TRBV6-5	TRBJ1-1	CASSSNPGYTEAFF	TGTGCCAGCAGCTCAAACCCCGGGTACACTGAAGCTTTCTTT
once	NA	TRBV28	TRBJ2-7	CASSLQANTYEQYF	TGTGCCAGCAGCCTACAGGCAAATACCTACGAGCAGTACTTC
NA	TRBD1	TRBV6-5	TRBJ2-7	CASMDRGYYEQYF	TGTGCCAGTATGGACAGGGGATACTACGAGCAGTACTTC
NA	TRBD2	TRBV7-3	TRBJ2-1	CASSSGLAGVHEQFF	TGTGCCAGCAGCTCCGGACTAGCGGGAGTCCATGAGCAGTTCTTC
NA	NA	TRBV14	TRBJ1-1	CASSQDGGVEATAKNTEAFF	TGTGCCAGCAGCCAAGATGGTGGGGTTGAGGCGACAGCAAAAAACACTGAAGCTTTCTTT
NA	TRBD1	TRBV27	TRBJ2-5	CASSPGETGRETQYF	TGTGCCAGCAGTCCGGGCGAGACAGGGCGGGAGACCCAGTACTTC
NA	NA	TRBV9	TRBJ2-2	CASIQYAPNTGELFF	TGTGCCAGCATCCAGTACGCCCCGAACACCGGGGAGCTGTTTTTT
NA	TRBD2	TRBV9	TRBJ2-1	CASSVGPAGGLNEQFF	TGTGCCAGCAGCGTAGGTCCAGCGGGAGGATTAAATGAGCAGTTCTTC
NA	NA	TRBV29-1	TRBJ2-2	CSVDSTGELFF	TGCAGCGTGGATAGTACCGGGGAGCTGTTTTTT
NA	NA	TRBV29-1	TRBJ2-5	CSVRTEETQYF	TGCAGCGTCCGGACAGAAGAGACCCAGTACTTC
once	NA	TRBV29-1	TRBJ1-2	CSATTTEDYGYTF	TGCAGCGCCACTACGACAGAAGACTATGGCTACACCTTC
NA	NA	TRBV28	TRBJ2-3	CATALQGLIVGTDTQYF	TGTGCCACCGCCCTGCAGGGGCTGATTGTCGGCACAGATACGCAGTATTTT
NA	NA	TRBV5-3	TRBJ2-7	CARSPPGSYEQYF	TGTGCCAGAAGCCCGCCGGGGAGCTACGAGCAGTACTTC